This T cell receptor (beta chain) was sequenced during a study of blood T cell repertoires in COVID-19. About the research overall: There were acute and convalescent COVID-19 samples, and they came from the United States, Italy and Spain.

All enrollees were roughly 18 to 89 years old and from approximately 25 US areas. Per the original methods: Estimates of nucleated cell counts were drawn from the amplification of reference gene primers. Repertoires were generated with immunoSEQ multiplex PCR, while TCRdb's copy carries only in-frame clones and drops some. The DNA was the basis for D and trimming; V, J and clone size are from that table. The sample has 190,000 or so clones, approximately 88% seen once. The CDR3 spans 13 residues. Trimming removed 1 base at V and 10 bases at J, with 13 bases between. Germline V lookup: CDR1 MNHNS, CDR2 SASEGT.

The receptor's source is a young man with acute COVID-19. V is TRBV6-1 and J is TRBJ1-1; no firm D call. The specimen was PBMCs or T cells enriched from blood (not recorded which). The CDR3 loop reads CASSEVGRGGAFF. CDR3 sequence (DNA): TGTGCCAGCAGTGAAGTCGGACGAGGAGGAGCTTTCTTT.